Listed below are T cell receptor beta chains from one sample, sequenced in a study of control samples from healthy donors and cancer patients. Sequenced by immunoSEQ multiplex PCR; TCRdb stores in-frame clones only, minus some. The data show roughly 88,000 clones, 90% to 95% seen once. The sequenced material came from blood. These receptors were taken from a man aged 50 to 60 in good health. CDR3s include the opening cysteine and the closing phenylalanine or tryptophan. The order of the fields is clone size, D gene, J gene, V gene, CDR3 DNA, CDR3 protein. A D gene is named only where the DNA matches it firmly. The listing skips clone size in some rows; elsewhere it reads once, few, many or a size class.

size: medium-sized; D: -; J: TRBJ2-2; V: TRBV5-1; DNA: TGCGCCAGCAGAGCCCTTTGGAACACCGGGGAGCTGTTTTTT; CDR3: CASRALWNTGELFF
size: -; D: -; J: TRBJ1-6; V: TRBV4-3; DNA: TGCGCCAGCAGCCAAGAGGCGGGTTGGACACCCCTCCACTTT; CDR3: CASSQEAGWTPLHF
size: -; D: -; J: TRBJ1-1; V: TRBV12-3/TRBV12-4; DNA: TGTGCCAGCAGTTTCAGACTGAACACTGAAGCTTTCTTT; CDR3: CASSFRLNTEAFF
size: -; D: -; J: TRBJ2-7; V: TRBV3-1/TRBV3-2; DNA: TGTGCCAGCAGCCAAAAGTGGGGCACCGAGCAGTACTTC; CDR3: CASSQKWGTEQYF
size: -; D: -; J: TRBJ2-2; V: TRBV6-5; DNA: TGTGCCAGCAGTTACCAGGGGCGCATGACCGGGGAGCTGTTTTTT; CDR3: CASSYQGRMTGELFF
size: -; D: -; J: TRBJ2-7; V: TRBV1; DNA: TGCACCAGCAGCCAAGAAGAGGGAACCAACGAGCAGTACTTC; CDR3: CTSSQEEGTNEQYF
size: few; D: -; J: TRBJ1-1; V: TRBV21-1; DNA: TGTGCCAGCAGCAAATTATCTCAGTTCCTTGAAGCTTTCTTT; CDR3: CASSKLSQFLEAFF
size: -; D: -; J: TRBJ2-3; V: TRBV7-2; DNA: TGTGCCAGCAGCTTAGGACCCCCCTCTAGCACAGATACGCAGTATTTT; CDR3: CASSLGPPSSTDTQYF
size: -; D: -; J: TRBJ2-2; V: TRBV21-1; DNA: TGTGCCAGCAGCAAAGGGGGCAGGCCGAACACCGGGGAGCTGTTTTTT; CDR3: CASSKGGRPNTGELFF
size: -; D: TRBD2; J: TRBJ2-1; V: TRBV10-2; DNA: TGCGCCACCCATCCGGGACTAGAGTTCAATGAGCAGTTCTTC; CDR3: CATHPGLEFNEQFF
size: -; D: -; J: TRBJ1-6; V: TRBV6-5; DNA: TGTGCCAGTCACCGGGAATCCTATAATTCACCCCTCCACTTT; CDR3: CASHRESYNSPLHF
size: -; D: -; J: TRBJ2-2; V: TRBV9; DNA: TGTGCCAGCAGCACGGGGTCCGGGGAGCTGTTTTTT; CDR3: CASSTGSGELFF
size: -; D: -; J: TRBJ1-6; V: TRBV6-6; DNA: TGTGCCACACAGGGCGGCGGGTGGAATTCACCCCTCCACTTT; CDR3: CATQGGGWNSPLHF
size: few; D: -; J: TRBJ2-5; V: TRBV24-1; DNA: TGTGCCACCAGTGATTTCAGGGCGGGGGAGACCCAGTACTTC; CDR3: CATSDFRAGETQYF
size: -; D: TRBD1; J: TRBJ1-1; V: TRBV7-9; DNA: TGTGCCAGCAGCCAACCGACAGGGGGTACTGAAGCTTTCTTT; CDR3: CASSQPTGGTEAFF
size: -; D: TRBD1; J: TRBJ2-3; V: TRBV5-4; DNA: TGTGCCAGCAGCTTTTGGACAGGGAGGATAGCAGATACGCAGTATTTT; CDR3: CASSFWTGRIADTQYF
size: few; D: -; J: TRBJ2-5; V: TRBV30; DNA: TGTGCCTGGAACGGTGAAAAAGAGACCCAGTACTTC; CDR3: CAWNGEKETQYF
size: -; D: -; J: TRBJ1-6; V: TRBV25-1; DNA: TGTGCCAGCAGCATGCCGGGGGGCAATAATTCACCCCTCCACTTT; CDR3: CASSMPGGNNSPLHF
size: -; D: -; J: TRBJ1-1; V: TRBV19; DNA: TGTGCCAGTAGTATAATGCAGATGAACACTGAAGCTTTCTTT; CDR3: CASSIMQMNTEAFF
size: few; D: -; J: TRBJ1-1; V: TRBV5-6; DNA: TGTGCCAGCAGTCTTAACACTGAAGCTTTCTTT; CDR3: CASSLNTEAFF
size: -; D: -; J: TRBJ1-6; V: TRBV12-5; DNA: TGTGCTAGTGGTTTGGACGGGGAACCTTGGGGGGAAGCGTTT; CDR3: CASGLDGEPWGEAF
size: -; D: -; J: TRBJ2-1; V: TRBV11-2; DNA: TGTGCCAGCAGCTTAATATTTAACTACAATGAGCAGTTCTTC; CDR3: CASSLIFNYNEQFF
size: -; D: TRBD1; J: TRBJ2-7; V: TRBV14; DNA: TGTGCCAGCAGCTCTTCGTGGACAGGAGTGGACGAGCAGTACTTC; CDR3: CASSSSWTGVDEQYF
size: -; D: TRBD1; J: TRBJ2-1; V: TRBV19; DNA: TGTGCCAGTAGTATAGGGGCGTGGACAGGGGGGTCTCTCTACAATGAGCAGTTCTTC; CDR3: CASSIGAWTGGSLYNEQFF
size: -; D: -; J: TRBJ2-2; V: TRBV5-4; DNA: TGTGCCAGCAGCTTGGAGCCAGGGGTCACCGGGGAGCTGTTTTTT; CDR3: CASSLEPGVTGELFF
size: -; D: -; J: TRBJ2-1; V: TRBV19; DNA: TGTGCCAGTAGTACCCTAGGACGGGGGGCCGATGAGCAGTTCTTC; CDR3: CASSTLGRGADEQFF
size: -; D: -; J: TRBJ1-1; V: TRBV5-1; DNA: TGCGCCAGCAGCGCCAGGGGAATGAACACTGAAGCTTTCTTT; CDR3: CASSARGMNTEAFF
size: once; D: -; J: TRBJ1-2; V: TRBV6-5; DNA: TGTGCCACGGGGGGTAGAAACTATGGCTACACCTTC; CDR3: CATGGRNYGYTF
size: -; D: -; J: TRBJ2-5; V: TRBV30; DNA: TGTGCCTGGAGCCCTGACTACGGCGTGGAGACCCAGTACTTC; CDR3: CAWSPDYGVETQYF
size: -; D: -; J: TRBJ2-2; V: TRBV7-9; DNA: TGTGCCAGCAGCTTAGGTGTCGGAGAGTCCGGGGAGCTGTTTTTT; CDR3: CASSLGVGESGELFF
size: -; D: -; J: TRBJ2-2; V: TRBV19; DNA: TGTGCCAGTAGTCCCACGGGGATCGGGGAGCTGTTTTTT; CDR3: CASSPTGIGELFF
size: -; D: -; J: TRBJ1-3; V: TRBV30; DNA: TGTGCCTGGAGGGGCTCTGGAAACACCATATATTTT; CDR3: CAWRGSGNTIYF
size: once; D: -; J: TRBJ2-2; V: TRBV15; DNA: TGTGCCACCAGCAGACGAGAGGGGCCCGGGGAGCTGTTTTTT; CDR3: CATSRREGPGELFF
size: -; D: TRBD2; J: TRBJ2-7; V: TRBV3-1/TRBV3-2; DNA: TGTGCCAGCAGCCCGAGACTAGCGGGGGAGGAGCAGTACTTC; CDR3: CASSPRLAGEEQYF
size: -; D: TRBD1; J: TRBJ2-2; V: TRBV11-2; DNA: TGTGCCAGCAGCATGGGGGACAGGAACACCGGGGAGCTGTTTTTT; CDR3: CASSMGDRNTGELFF
size: -; D: TRBD2; J: TRBJ2-3; V: TRBV2; DNA: TGTGCCAGCAGTGTTAAGGCGGGGGGTGCAGATACGCAGTATTTT; CDR3: CASSVKAGGADTQYF